This T cell receptor beta chain was identified during a study of T cell responses to AZD1222 COVID-19 vaccine. The CDR3 spans 15 residues. V lost 2 bases and J lost 0, with 10 bases in between. To note about this clone: Its antigen is not identified.

Study outcomes and limitations: Per reports, nearly half of all spike-specific TCRs target regions that are unmutated in variants. CD4 TCRs associated with vaccination spanned spike, dominating at 160-218 and 743-854. Donors skewed white British and female; clonal diversity was possibly underestimated. An increase in Spike-specific TCR breadth and depth was observed after two AZD1222 doses.

Libraries were prepared by immunoSEQ multiplex PCR; TCRdb keeps only in-frame clonotypes and omits some of them. The sample has about 120,000 clones; 92% are singletons. This sequence joins TRBV23-1 and TRBJ2-5; TRBD1 might be the D (6 bases). TRBV23-1 is designated an ORF whose function remains uncertain. The sample in question was peripheral blood, obtained on day 0 of AZD1222 vaccination. The clonotype comes from an adult in good health. For the CDR3, the DNA is TGCGCCAGCAGTCAACTCGGACAGCACCAAGAGACCCAGTACTTC. Amino acids: CASSQLGQHQETQYF.